A single sample is the source of the 25 T cell receptor beta chains below, sequenced in a study of Graves' ophthalmopathy and Graves' hyperthyroidism. Using RNA transcripts, the TCR beta CDR3 regions were amplified. Investigators did first-round RT-PCR with HTBI primers, then second-round multiplex PCR. TCRdb re-called the multiplex PCR reads through MiXCR, storing one row per CDR3 protein. Counted here are 300,000 to 500,000 distinct CDR3 sequences, roughly 15% occurring once; the ten biggest clones make up roughly 7%. The source material was peripheral blood. The receptors were gathered from a woman between 18 and 29 years old with stable Graves' hyperthyroidism.

Notes on this clonotype: Germline and junction disagree at one end, which may indicate a read error. The chain is built from TRBV6-1 and TRBJ2-4, with 7 bases matching TRBD1. This CDR3 is 14 amino acids long. The germline CDR1 and CDR2 sequences are MNHNS and SASEGT. CDR3: CASSAGGVKNIKYF. The DNA of the CDR3 is TGTGCCAGCTCGGCAGGGGGAGTCAAAAACATTAAGTACTTC.

At least ten counts were recorded for this clonotype. One junction end does not reproduce the germline sequence, and a read error may be involved. The chain carries TRBV6-2 or TRBV6-3 and TRBJ1-1; D might be TRBD1 (5 bases). The CDR3 length is 13 residues. Germline V gene lookup returns CDR1 MNHEY and CDR2 SVGEGT. CDR3 loop: CASSYTGTTGAFF. CDR3 DNA sequence: TGTGCCAGCAGTTACACAGGTACCACTGGAGCTTTCTTT.

This clonotype was recorded at least ten times. V and J are TRBV19 and TRBJ2-5, with TRBD2 as a possible D gene (5 bases). Trimming left V 6 bases short and J 3 bases short, with 14 bases between. The CDR3 contains 14 residues. CDR1 is LNHDA and CDR2 is SQIVND in the germline V gene (reference sequence). CDR3 sequence: CASSLLGVEETQYF. CDR3 in DNA: TGTGCCAGTAGCTTACTAGGTGTAGAAGAGACCCAGTACTTC.

This clonotype was observed at least ten times. V is TRBV6-1 and J is TRBJ1-5, with D tentatively TRBD1 (5 bases). This CDR3 has 16 amino acids. The V end lost 6 bases, the J end lost 2 bases, and 17 bases lay between the germline ends. CDR1 MNHNS and CDR2 SASEGT come from the germline V gene. The CDR3 nucleotides are TGTGCCAGCAGCCCGGGGCAGGGACGGGGCAATCAGCCCCAGCATTTT. This sequence encodes CASSPGQGRGNQPQHF.

The table lists this clonotype with a few counts. The chain uses TRBV9 and TRBJ2-5; 8 bases line up with TRBD1. Germline V lookup: CDR1 SGDLS, CDR2 YYNGEE. The length of the CDR3 is 15 residues. V dropped 0 bases and J dropped 2; count of bases not matched to a gene: 3. The CDR3 sequence is CASSVAGTGQETQYF. The CDR3 DNA reads as TGTGCCAGCAGCGTAGCGGGGACAGGACAAGAGACCCAGTACTTC. The entire variable domain, with the rest obtained from reference TRBV9 and TRBJ2-5, is as follows: DSGVTQTPKHLITATGQRVTLRCSPRSGDLSVYWYQQSLDQGLQFLIQYYNGEERAKGNILERFSAQQFPDLHSELNLSSLELGDSALYFCASSVAGTGQETQYFGPGTRLLVL.

This clonotype was counted ten times or more. The rearrangement links TRBV7-8 to TRBJ2-5, with D tentatively TRBD1 or TRBD2 (5 bases each). Deletions cut 5 bases from V and 4 bases from J, with 17 bases between. The germline V gene has CDR1 SGHVS and CDR2 FQNEAQ. The CDR3 is 15 amino acids. Here the CDR3 reads CASSPGSGQGETQYF. The CDR3 bases are TGTGCCAGCAGCCCGGGGTCGGGGCAGGGAGAGACCCAGTACTTC.

The chain links TRBV6-1 to TRBJ2-5; D possibly corresponds to TRBD1 (5 bases). This CDR3 is built from 14 residues. V was pared by 5 bases and J by 1 base, with 11 bases between. The germline V gene has CDR1 MNHNS and CDR2 SASEGT. The DNA for the CDR3 is TGTGCCAGCAGTCCCGACAGTTTCCAAGAGACCCAGTACTTC. This translates into CASSPDSFQETQYF.

Points on this clonotype: In this CDR3 the conserved last residue, phenylalanine or tryptophan, is missing, so a read error is likely. It is unclear where the CDR3 begins or ends on the DNA, so no DNA is shown, and the CDR3 is as TCRdb lists it. This rearrangement joins TRBV11-2 to TRBJ2-5; the tabulated D call, TRBD1, remains unverified against the DNA. Looked up from germline, CDR1 is SGHAT and CDR2 is FQNNGV. Termini included, the CDR3 measures 15 amino acids. CDR3 region: CASSHLTRGSETRYL.

This clonotype has a count of ten or more. V usage is TRBV11-2 and J usage is TRBJ1-6; the D gene is possibly TRBD1 (5 bases). CDR1 is SGHAT, CDR2 FQNNGV, per germline. CDR3 length: 15 residues. V was shortened by 1 base and J by 8 bases, with 12 bases between the two germline ends. The CDR3 region is CASSLGDLRDSPLHF. The DNA for the CDR3 is TGTGCCAGCAGCTTAGGGGACCTTCGGGATTCACCCCTCCACTTT.

The chain joins TRBV4-1 to TRBJ1-5, with 8 bases aligning to TRBD1. Germline lookup yields CDR1 MGHRA and CDR2 YSYEKL. This CDR3 has 18 residues. V lost 3 bases to trimming and J lost 0 bases; unmatched junction nucleotides: 10. Here the CDR3 DNA reads TGCGCCAGCAGCCACCCGAGGGGCCAGGGGGCTAGCAATCAGCCCCAGCATTTT. Encoded protein: CASSHPRGQGASNQPQHF.

This clonotype was recorded many times. This chain uses TRBV18 with TRBJ2-5; the match to TRBD2 covers 9 bases. V dropped 8 bases and J dropped 5; count of bases not matched to a gene: 6. Germline V lookup: CDR1 KGHSH, CDR2 LQKENI. The CDR3 sequence is 13 residues long. CDR3 sequence reads: CASSPRGGETQYF. The CDR3 nucleotides are TGTGCCAGCAGTCCGCGGGGGGGGGAGACCCAGTACTTC.

Concerning this clonotype itself: An end of the junction differs from the germline gene, which may be a read error. The CDR3 spells CTSSLGLAGGYEQYF. DNA of the CDR3: TGTACCAGCAGTTTAGGGCTAGCGGGAGGATACGAGCAGTACTTC. The V call is TRBV28, the J call TRBJ2-7, with 11 nucleotides matching TRBD2. CDR1 is MDHEN, CDR2 SYDVKM, per germline. CDR3 length equals 15 residues.

This clonotype showed up many times. The V gene is TRBV18, the J gene TRBJ2-5; D unresolved. This CDR3 is 13 amino acids long. Germline V lookup: CDR1 KGHSH, CDR2 LQKENI. V lost 4 bases and J 2 bases, leaving 8 bases between the germline ends. CDR3 DNA: TGTGCCAGCTCACGGGCGGTACAAGAGACCCAGTACTTC. Translation gives CASSRAVQETQYF. The whole variable domain, remainder taken from reference TRBV18 and TRBJ2-5, is NAGVMQNPRHLVRRRGQEARLRCSPMKGHSHVYWYRQLPEEGLKFMVYLQKENIIDESGMPKERFSAEFPKEGPSILRIQQVVRGDSAAYFCASSRAVQETQYFGPGTRLLVL.

Of note for this clonotype: At one boundary the junction diverges from the germline segment, which might be a read error. This chain links TRBV19 with TRBJ2-7; D is perhaps TRBD1 (6 bases). The CDR3 covers 13 residues. Germline CDR1 is LNHDA and CDR2 is SQIVND (reference sequence). The CDR3 DNA is TGTGCCAGTAGTATAGGGACAGCGTACGAGCAGCACTTC. The encoded protein is CASSIGTAYEQHF. The variable domain in full, completed from reference TRBV19 and TRBJ2-7, reads DGGITQSPKYLFRKEGQNVTLSCEQNLNHDAMYWYRQDPGQGLRLIYYSQIVNDFQKGDIAEGYSVSREKKESFPLTVTSAQKNPTAFYLCASSIGTAYEQHFGPGTRLTVT.

This clonotype was counted at least ten times. CDR3 in DNA: TGTGCCAGCAGCTTCCAAGGCTATGGCTACACCTTC. This translates into CASSFQGYGYTF. This chain uses TRBV12-3 or TRBV12-4 with TRBJ1-2; no clear D. V dropped 6 bases and J dropped 4 bases, with 9 bases sitting between them. This CDR3 spans 12 amino acids.

This clonotype was counted ten times or more. The chain links TRBV7-9 to TRBJ2-2; tentatively, D is TRBD2 (5 bases). The ends were cut back, 6 bases at V and 6 bases at J, with 17 bases in the middle. Germline lookup yields CDR1 SEHNR and CDR2 FQNEAQ (reference sequence). This CDR3 is 15 amino acids long. The DNA of the CDR3 is TGTGCCAGCAGGAGGGCAGATATCATCGCCGGGGAGCTGTTTTTT. Protein sequence: CASRRADIIAGELFF.

This clonotype was recorded at least ten times. The chain couples TRBV20-1 to TRBJ1-5; D unclear. Per germline, CDR1 DFQATT and CDR2 SNEGSKA (reference sequence). The V gene lost 0 bases and the J gene lost 1 base, with 7 bases spanning the gap. CDR3 length: 14 residues. The CDR3 DNA sequence: TGCAGTGCTAGAGACCCGGACAGCAATCAGCCCCAGCATTTT. It translates to CSARDPDSNQPQHF.

This clonotype was found many times. The rearrangement uses TRBV28 and TRBJ1-1, with D possibly matching TRBD1 (5 bases). The CDR3 covers 13 residues. From germline, CDR1 is MDHEN and CDR2 SYDVKM. Trimming cost V 7 bases and J 3 bases, with 12 bases left between them. The CDR3: CASKEGGDTEAFF. The CDR3 DNA sequence: TGTGCCAGCAAGGAAGGAGGGGACACTGAAGCTTTCTTT.

The chain is built from TRBV5-1 and TRBJ2-5, with 8 bases aligning to TRBD1. CDR1 is SGHRS, CDR2 YFSETQ, per germline. The CDR3 loop spans 16 amino acids. J lost 5 bases, V lost 3 bases, and 12 bases had no gene match. The DNA of the CDR3 is TGCGCCAGCAGCTCGGCCCAGGGGGCGCCTGGTGAGACCCAGTACTTC. Translation gives CASSSAQGAPGETQYF.

A note on this clonotype: A much larger clone lies one base from this, so it may be a read error. The V and J genes are TRBV20-1 and TRBJ1-2; 7 nucleotides align to TRBD1. This CDR3 comprises 14 residues. CDR1 is DFQATT and CDR2 is SNEGSKA in the germline V gene (reference sequence). The CDR3 DNA is TGCAGTGCTTGGGGGGGACAGACCGGAATCGGCTTCACCTTC. Protein: CSAWGGQTGIGFTF.

This clonotype was recorded at least ten times. The gene calls are TRBV24-1 and TRBJ2-7; D call uncertain. The CDR3 has 11 residues. The V and J ends lost 5 bases and 5 bases respectively, with 6 bases between them. Germline values: CDR1 KGHDR, CDR2 SFDVKD. The CDR3 nucleotides are TGTGCCACCAGTGCTGGCGACGAGCAGTACTTC. It specifies CATSAGDEQYF.

This clonotype was picked up many times. This chain links TRBV7-9 with TRBJ1-1; possible D gene TRBD1, 5 bases. Germline V gene sequence: CDR1 SEHNR, CDR2 FQNEAQ (reference sequence). The CDR3 loop spans 15 amino acids. The germline V and J ends were trimmed by 5 bases and 2 bases, with 15 bases remaining between them. CDR3 protein: CASSTRLQGNTEAFF. CDR3 sequence (DNA): TGTGCCAGCAGCACCCGCCTCCAGGGTAACACTGAAGCTTTCTTT.

A few counts support this clonotype. The chain couples TRBV29-1 to TRBJ2-7; D might be TRBD1 (6 bases). The CDR3 contains 15 residues. Germline CDR1 and CDR2: SQVTM and ANQGSEA. V lost 4 bases to trimming and J lost 0 bases, with 16 bases between them. CDR3 residues: CSVGGLGAGSYEQYF. DNA of the CDR3: TGCAGCGTTGGAGGTCTGGGGGCGGGCTCCTACGAGCAGTACTTC.

This chain connects TRBV10-3 to TRBJ1-6, with D possibly being TRBD1 (5 bases). V was shortened by 2 bases and J by 4 bases, with 6 bases between the two germline ends. In germline, CDR1 is ENHRY, CDR2 SYGVKD. This CDR3 is 14 amino acids long. CDR3 region: CAISEQGYNSPLHF. DNA for the CDR3: TGTGCCATCAGTGAGCAGGGATATAATTCACCCCTCCACTTT.

This clonotype was counted ten times or more. This chain joins TRBV11-2 and TRBJ2-2, with D perhaps matching TRBD1 (6 bases). V lost 5 bases and J lost 0, with 13 bases in between. Germline assignment: CDR1 SGHAT and CDR2 FQNNGV. CDR3 length equals 16 residues. CDR3 nucleotides: TGTGCCAGCAGCACCCGGACAGAGTCGAACACCGGGGAGCTGTTTTTT. It specifies CASSTRTESNTGELFF.